Sequencing of this TCR beta chain was carried out in a study of T cells in localized non-small cell lung cancer. With respect to this clone: Its antigen is not known.

Study-wide results and caveats: Researchers found a median approximately 50 of the top 100 tumor clones in adjacent lung.

The method was immunoSEQ multiplex PCR; TCRdb's version includes in-frame clones alone and lacks a portion of them. The sample records about 41,000 clones, about 83% being singletons. This CDR3 is 13 amino acids long. V lost 2 bases and J 1 base, leaving 5 bases between the germline ends. Germline assignment: CDR1 MNHNS and CDR2 SASEGT. V gene TRBV6-1 combines with J gene TRBJ2-5; no firm D call. This sequence was found in a man aged 40 to 69 with stage II lung adenocarcinoma. Sequences were derived from PBMCs, sampled before any cancer treatment. CDR3 nucleotide sequence: TGTGCCAGCAGTGAAATGGCCCAAGAGACCCAGTACTTC. It encodes CASSEMAQETQYF.